Detailed here is one T cell receptor beta chain. Its antigen is not known. The entry originates in a study of radiotherapy plus CTLA-4 blockade in lung cancer. Overall study context: Objective responses were observed in around 17% of patients, and disease control was achieved by 30% to 40%. Study-level results: In blood, TCR clones derived from the tumor expanded after radiotherapy plus ipilimumab. The best prediction of response reportedly came from early blood T cell clone dynamics, with interferon-beta.

V lost 2 bases and J lost 7; bases outside the gene matches: 9. The CDR3 sequence is 16 residues long. The germline V gene encodes CDR1 SGHTA and CDR2 FQGNSA. Ipilimumab-mediated CTLA-4 blockade plus focal radiation was given to patients having chemo-refractory metastatic non-small-cell lung cancer. Data came from immunoSEQ multiplex PCR; TCRdb stores just in-frame clones and leaves some out. Of around 99,000 clones listed, around 88% are singletons. The input for sequencing was peripheral blood, taken from a patient treated with radiotherapy plus ipilimumab. This clonotype was obtained from a human donor with non-small cell lung cancer that progressed on radiotherapy plus ipilimumab. The V call is TRBV7-2, the J call TRBJ2-1, with 9 positions matching TRBD2. Here the CDR3 DNA reads TGTGCCAGCAGCTTAAGGCGCTCTGCGGGAGGGAATGAGCAGTTCTTC. Amino acids: CASSLRRSAGGNEQFF.